This T cell receptor beta chain was recorded in a study of glioma-infiltrating T cells. This clonotype has at least ten counts. Trimming took off 9 bases at V and 1 base at J, with 7 bases between the two ends. This CDR3 comprises 13 residues. The germline gives CDR1 MNHNS, CDR2 SASEGT. TCR alpha and beta CDR3 regions were amplified from RNA using iRepertoire nested multiplex PCR. MiXCR, applied by TCRdb to the multiplex PCR reads, yields one record per CDR3 protein. The sample includes fewer than 500,000 distinct CDR3 sequences, roughly two fifths of them seen just once. This TCR derives from a human donor with low-grade glioma or glioblastoma, undergoing nonglioma brain surgery, or in good health (not recorded which). Input material: glioma tissue, nonneoplastic brain tissue, or PBMCs (not recorded which). This chain connects TRBV6-1 to TRBJ1-6, with unresolved D. The CDR3 nucleotides are TGTGCCAGTAGGAATTCCTATAATTCACCCCTCCACTTT. Translation: CASRNSYNSPLHF.